The entry below describes one T cell receptor (beta chain). No antigen is known for it. 60 Vbeta and 13 Jbeta primers were used in PCR. TCRdb's table, derived via immunoSEQ multiplex PCR, lists solely in-frame clones and lacks some. The data contain about 120,000 clones, 75% to 85% of them singletons. The data originate from a study of cytomegalovirus exposure and HLA in healthy donors. Study-wide findings and caveats: Earlier analysis looked at TCR beta V segments, and most were productive about 87% or about 30% of the time.

CDR3 size: 19 residues. The germline CDR1 and CDR2 sequences are SGHNT and YENEEA. V dropped 1 base and J dropped 6; count of bases not matched to a gene: 14. Material: PBMCs. The TCR originated in a man aged 25 to 45 in good health and CMV-seropositive. V usage is TRBV11-3 and J usage is TRBJ2-3; 12 bases line up with TRBD1. CDR3 protein: CASSLVGTGGFLFSDTQYF. Written as DNA, the CDR3 is TGTGCCAGCAGCTTAGTCGGGACAGGGGGCTTTTTATTTTCGGATACGCAGTATTTT.